The 7 T cell receptor beta chains listed next were all sequenced from one sample in a study of T cells after yellow fever vaccination. TCRdb analysed the 5' RACE reads with MiXCR anew, one entry per CDR3 protein. The sample contains 27,000 or so distinct CDR3 sequences, nearly 4.5% of which appear only once. The sequenced sample was CD8+ T cells sorted from PBMCs, obtained 5 days after the yellow fever booster vaccination. The receptors originated from a young man who received the YFV17D yellow fever vaccine.

This chain links TRBV29-1 with TRBJ1-2; no reliable D call. The CDR3 runs to 14 residues. Trimming removed 3 bases from V and 8 bases from J, with 19 bases in between. Germline V CDR1 and CDR2: SQVTM, ANQGSEA. The CDR3 here is CSVDVPDTRRGYTF. Written as DNA, the CDR3 is TGCAGCGTTGACGTGCCGGATACCCGAAGGGGCTACACCTTC.

This clonotype showed up many times. This sequence joins TRBV7-2 and TRBJ2-3; TRBD2 matches at 9 bases. The CDR3 is 16 residues long. V shed 4 bases and J 2 bases; nucleotides not matched to a gene: 7. Per germline, CDR1 SGHTA and CDR2 FQGNSA. The CDR3 DNA reads as TGTGCCAGCAGCTCTCTAGCGGGACTCCCCACAGATACGCAGTATTTT. It translates to CASSSLAGLPTDTQYF. Filled out from reference TRBV7-2 and TRBJ2-3, the complete variable domain reads GAGVSQSPSNKVTEKGKDVELRCDPISGHTALYWYRQSLGQGLEFLIYFQGNSAPDKSGLPSDRFSAERTGGSVSTLTIQRTQQEDSAVYLCASSSLAGLPTDTQYFGPGTRLTVL.

This clonotype was found many times. The chain uses TRBV6-1 and TRBJ2-1; TRBD1 or TRBD2 may be the D gene (7 bases each). Deletions cut 8 bases from V and 8 bases from J, with 19 bases between. This CDR3 comprises 14 residues. CDR1 and CDR2 (germline): MNHNS, SASEGT. This CDR3 is CASGVGGGLDEQFF. CDR3 in DNA: TGTGCCAGCGGGGTGGGAGGGGGCCTTGATGAGCAGTTCTTC.

This clonotype occurred many times. The chain has TRBV23-1 and TRBJ2-5; no reliable D call. TRBV23-1 is known as an ORF, though its function is uncertain. The CDR3 runs to 15 residues. V shed 2 bases and J shed 4 bases, with 14 bases lying between them. The CDR3 DNA follows: TGCGCCAGCAGTCAACGGCGGTTATTGAGAGAGACCCAGTACTTC. Translation: CASSQRRLLRETQYF.

This clonotype was observed many times. The chain couples TRBV27 to TRBJ2-7; 12 bases line up with TRBD2. Losses at the gene ends were 5 bases for V and 6 bases for J; bases not matched to a gene: 11. CDR1 is MNHEY and CDR2 is SMNVEV in the germline V gene (reference sequence). The CDR3 runs to 16 residues. Here the CDR3 DNA reads TGTGCCAGCAGTGCGGGACTAGCGGGTCCCGGAGGCGAGCAGTACTTC. The encoded protein is CASSAGLAGPGGEQYF.

This clonotype has ten or more counts. V usage is TRBV11-2 and J usage is TRBJ2-7; D is unclear. Germline V lookup: CDR1 SGHAT, CDR2 FQNNGV. V was shortened by 1 base and J by 2 bases, with 9 bases between the two germline ends. This CDR3 is 14 amino acids long. The CDR3 sequence is CASSLGGGPYEQYF. CDR3 bases: TGTGCCAGCAGCTTAGGTGGCGGCCCCTACGAGCAGTACTTC.

This clonotype was seen at least ten times. This chain connects TRBV19 to TRBJ2-7, with no clear D. This CDR3 is built from 14 residues. V lost 7 bases and J 0 bases, leaving 13 bases between the germline ends. Germline V gene sequence: CDR1 LNHDA, CDR2 SQIVND (reference sequence). As DNA, the CDR3 is TGTGCCAGTACCCCCGGTGGGTACTCCTACGAGCAGTACTTC. Protein product: CASTPGGYSYEQYF.